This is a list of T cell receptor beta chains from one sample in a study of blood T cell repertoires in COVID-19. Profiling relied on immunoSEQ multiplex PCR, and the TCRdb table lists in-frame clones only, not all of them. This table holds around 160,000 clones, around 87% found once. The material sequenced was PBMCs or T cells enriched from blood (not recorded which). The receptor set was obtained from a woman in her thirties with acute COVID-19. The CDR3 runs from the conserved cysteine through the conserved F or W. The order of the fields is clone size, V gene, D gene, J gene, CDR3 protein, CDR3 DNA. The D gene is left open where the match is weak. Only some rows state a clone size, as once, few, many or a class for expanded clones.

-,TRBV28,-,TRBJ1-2,CASSSIGREVGGYTF,TGTGCCAGCAGCAGCATTGGACGGGAGGTTGGAGGCTACACCTTC
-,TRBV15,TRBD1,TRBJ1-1,CATSRGTGGITFF,TGTGCCACCAGCAGAGGGACAGGGGGCATCACTTTCTTT
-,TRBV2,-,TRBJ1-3,CASSEGARTIYF,TGTGCCAGCAGTGAGGGAGCACGCACCATATATTTT
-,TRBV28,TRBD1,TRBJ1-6,CASSPTTGDDSPLHF,TGTGCCAGCAGCCCTACCACAGGGGATGATTCACCCCTCCACTTT
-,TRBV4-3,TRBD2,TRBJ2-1,CASSQDYTSGAYNEQFF,TGCGCCAGCAGCCAAGATTATACTAGCGGGGCCTACAATGAGCAGTTCTTC
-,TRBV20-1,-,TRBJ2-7,CSARSYEQYF,TGCAGTGCCCGGAGCTACGAGCAGTACTTC
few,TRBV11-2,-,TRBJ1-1,CASSLDQRVWNEAFF,TGTGCCAGCAGCTTAGATCAGAGGGTTTGGAATGAAGCTTTCTTT
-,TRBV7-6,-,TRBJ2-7,CASSPTRDTYEQYF,TGTGCCAGCAGCCCTACCAGGGATACCTACGAGCAGTACTTC
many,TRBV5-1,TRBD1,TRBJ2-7,CASSTRQGSYEQYF,TGCGCCAGCAGCACCCGACAGGGCTCCTACGAGCAGTACTTC
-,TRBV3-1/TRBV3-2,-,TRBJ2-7,CASSQGGRGGEQYF,TGTGCCAGCAGCCAAGGAGGCAGGGGTGGTGAGCAGTACTTC
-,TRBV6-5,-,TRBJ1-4,CASSILRGYEKLFF,TGTGCCAGCAGCATCCTCCGGGGGTATGAAAAACTGTTTTTT
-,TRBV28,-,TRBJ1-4,CASSSPGAGNEKLFF,TGTGCCAGCAGCTCCCCGGGAGCGGGTAATGAAAAACTGTTTTTT
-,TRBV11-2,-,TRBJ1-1,CASSLDLGAESNTEAFF,TGTGCCAGCAGCTTAGATTTGGGGGCAGAGTCGAACACTGAAGCTTTCTTT
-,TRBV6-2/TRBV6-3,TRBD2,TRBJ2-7,CASSRKGGLAGHEQYF,TGTGCCAGCAGCCGAAAAGGGGGACTAGCGGGACACGAGCAGTACTTC
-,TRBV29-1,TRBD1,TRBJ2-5,CSAVQGAETQYF,TGCAGCGCCGTTCAGGGGGCAGAGACCCAGTACTTC
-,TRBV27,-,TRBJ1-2,CASSLGGAQDYGYTF,TGTGCCAGCAGTTTGGGGGGGGCGCAGGACTATGGCTACACCTTC
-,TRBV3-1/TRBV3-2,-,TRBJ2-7,CASSSRRRDLIYEQYF,TGTGCCAGCAGCTCCCGACGGCGGGACCTAATCTACGAGCAGTACTTC
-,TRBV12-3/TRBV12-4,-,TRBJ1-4,CASSGGSEKLFF,TGTGCCAGCAGTGGAGGAAGTGAAAAACTGTTTTTT
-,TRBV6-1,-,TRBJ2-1,CASSDLRGASYNEQFF,TGTGCCAGCAGTGACCTACGGGGGGCCTCCTACAATGAGCAGTTCTTC
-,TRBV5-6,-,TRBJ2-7,CASSSGDYEQYF,TGTGCCAGCAGCTCAGGCGACTACGAGCAGTACTTC
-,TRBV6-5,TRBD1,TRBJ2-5,CASSTLQGGEQEAYF,TGTGCCAGCAGCACACTACAGGGGGGCGAACAGGAGGCCTACTTC
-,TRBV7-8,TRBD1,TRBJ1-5,CASSPTDRVFGNQPQHF,TGTGCCAGCAGCCCCACGGACAGGGTATTTGGCAATCAGCCCCAGCATTTT
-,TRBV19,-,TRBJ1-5,CASSTQTGANQPQHF,TGTGCCAGTAGTACCCAGACAGGCGCTAATCAGCCCCAGCATTTT
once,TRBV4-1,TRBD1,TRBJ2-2,CASSQGQGMAGELFF,TGCGCCAGCAGCCAGGGACAGGGAATGGCCGGGGAGCTGTTTTTT
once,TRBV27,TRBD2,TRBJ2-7,CAHTRGLAPYEQYF,TGTGCCCACACGAGAGGACTAGCACCCTACGAGCAGTACTTC
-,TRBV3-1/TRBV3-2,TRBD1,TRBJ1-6,CASSQRGDRVVSPLHF,TGTGCCAGCAGCCAAAGGGGTGACAGGGTGGTTTCACCCCTCCACTTT
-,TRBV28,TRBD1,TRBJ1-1,CASRTRTGGYTEAFF,TGTGCCAGCAGGACGCGGACAGGGGGATACACTGAAGCTTTCTTT
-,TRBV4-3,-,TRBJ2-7,CASSQALSISPYEQYF,TGCGCCAGCAGCCAAGCACTAAGCATTTCACCCTACGAGCAGTACTTC
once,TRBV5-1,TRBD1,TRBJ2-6,CASSPGQGATSLSGANVLTF,TGCGCCAGCAGCCCGGGACAGGGGGCGACCTCTCTCTCTGGGGCCAACGTCCTGACTTTC
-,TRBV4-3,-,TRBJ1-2,CASSKVGGGNYGYTF,TGCGCCAGCAGCAAGGTGGGGGGAGGTAACTATGGCTACACCTTC
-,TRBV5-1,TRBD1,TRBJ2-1,CASSVRDSSYNEQFF,TGCGCCAGCAGCGTCCGGGACAGCTCCTACAATGAGCAGTTCTTC
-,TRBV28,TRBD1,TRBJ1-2,CASSQIDRGWNYGYTF,TGTGCCAGCAGTCAGATTGACAGGGGGTGGAACTATGGCTACACCTTC
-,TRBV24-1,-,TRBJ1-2,CATSHQGNHYGYTF,TGTGCCACCAGCCACCAGGGTAACCACTATGGCTACACCTTC
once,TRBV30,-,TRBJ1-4,CAWSQGQNEKLFF,TGTGCCTGGAGCCAAGGACAGAATGAAAAACTGTTTTTT
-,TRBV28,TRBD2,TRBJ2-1,CASTAGGSYNEQFF,TGTGCCAGCACGGCGGGGGGCTCCTACAATGAGCAGTTCTTC
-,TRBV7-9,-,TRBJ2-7,CASSLSLSSYEQYF,TGTGCCAGCAGCTTATCTCTGAGCTCCTACGAGCAGTACTTC
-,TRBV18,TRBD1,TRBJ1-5,CASSPGQGAQPQHF,TGTGCCAGCTCCCCCGGACAGGGGGCCCAGCCCCAGCATTTT
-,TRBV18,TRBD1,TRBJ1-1,CASSPLNSRGLRGTEAFF,TGTGCCAGCTCACCACTCAATTCCAGGGGGCTTCGGGGGACTGAAGCTTTCTTT
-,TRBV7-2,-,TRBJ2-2,CASSSDGGPGGELFF,TGTGCCAGCAGCTCGGACGGAGGGCCTGGCGGGGAGCTGTTTTTT
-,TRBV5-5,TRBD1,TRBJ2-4,CASSDDRGAKNIQYF,TGTGCCAGCAGTGACGACAGGGGAGCCAAAAACATTCAGTACTTC
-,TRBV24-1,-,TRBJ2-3,CATSDFTGGTDTQYF,TGTGCCACCAGTGATTTCACGGGAGGCACAGATACGCAGTATTTT
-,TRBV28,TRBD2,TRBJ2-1,CASSLDTSGGSSYNEQFF,TGTGCCAGCAGTTTGGATACTAGCGGGGGAAGCTCCTACAATGAGCAGTTCTTC
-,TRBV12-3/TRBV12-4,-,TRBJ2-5,CASYWMGVETQYF,TGTGCCAGCTACTGGATGGGAGTGGAGACCCAGTACTTC
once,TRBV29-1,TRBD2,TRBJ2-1,CSVMGSGSGGNEQFF,TGCAGCGTCATGGGTAGCGGGAGTGGGGGCAATGAGCAGTTCTTC